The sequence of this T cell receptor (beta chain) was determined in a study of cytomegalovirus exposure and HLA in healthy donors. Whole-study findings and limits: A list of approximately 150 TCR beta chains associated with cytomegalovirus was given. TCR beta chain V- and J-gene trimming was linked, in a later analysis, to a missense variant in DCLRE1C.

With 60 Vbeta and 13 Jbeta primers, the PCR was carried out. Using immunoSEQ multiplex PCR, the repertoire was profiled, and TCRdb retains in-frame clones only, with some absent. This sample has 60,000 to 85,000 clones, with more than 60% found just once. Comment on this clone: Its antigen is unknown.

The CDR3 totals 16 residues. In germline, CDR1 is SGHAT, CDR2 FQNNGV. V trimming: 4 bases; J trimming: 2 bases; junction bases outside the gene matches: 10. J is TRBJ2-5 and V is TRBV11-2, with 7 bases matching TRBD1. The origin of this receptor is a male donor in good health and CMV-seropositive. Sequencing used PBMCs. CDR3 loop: CASSSVALTGQETQYF. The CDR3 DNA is TGTGCCAGCAGCTCCGTAGCGCTGACAGGGCAAGAGACCCAGTACTTC. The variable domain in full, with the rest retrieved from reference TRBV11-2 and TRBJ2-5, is EAGVAQSPRYKIIEKRQSVAFWCNPISGHATLYWYQQILGQGPKLLIQFQNNGVVDDSQLPKDRFSAERLKGVDSTLKIQPAKLEDSAVYLCASSSVALTGQETQYFGPGTRLLVL.